This TCR beta chain was recorded in a study of identical twins listed by TCRdb under 2016. Turning to the overall study: To test whether fetal clonotypes persist, the study used deep sequencing on TCR alpha and beta repertoires from monozygotic twins, unrelated adults of various ages, and cord blood. To rule out contamination, replicate twin experiments were performed at different times with different library preparation protocols.

The germline V gene supplies CDR1 SGHAT and CDR2 FQNNGV. Taken from cysteine to phenylalanine, the CDR3 has 18 residues. The kept DNA is CDR3 alone, 54 bases in frame from the first base. V is trimmed back by 3 bases and J by 3 bases, and the junction contains 10 bases that no gene match accounts for. Every donor was a healthy Caucasian. Three unrelated non-twin adults were also sequenced: a male aged 18 to 30, a male aged 50 to 60 and a female aged 50 to 60. Using Miltenyi CD45RO+ enrichment and human naive T-cell isolation kits, memory (CD45RO+) and naive T cells were isolated from PBMC. What the research found in general, with its limitations: The excess sharing between twins in beta out-of-frame sequences was weaker because fewer shared sequences reduced the signal-to-noise ratio. Fewer insertions were carried by abundant cord blood beta clonotypes, a similar but weaker trend appeared in young adult naive repertoires, and no such trend appeared in memory repertoires. Invariant T cells such as MAIT and iNKT could partly confound zero-insertion analyses, though diverse VJ usage argued against this for most clonotypes. Compared with coincidental sharing between unrelated individuals, out-of-frame TCR alpha sequences shared between twins had an excess of sequences with low generation probability. Recombination models systematically underestimated out-of-frame TCR alpha sharing in monozygotic twins but agreed with sharing between unrelated individuals. Because the same donors could not be followed over many years, conclusions were based on cross-sectional statistical analysis.

In its sample, this clonotype was seen a few times. This receptor's antigen is unknown. No base quality values were provided; no much bigger clone lies one nucleotide off. The library was built by means of 5' RACE. The data were produced on an Illumina HiSeq 2000. Template switching introduced a universal primer binding site; the final cDNA contained a unique molecular identifier, enabling accurate counting of TCR cDNA molecules. Specific primers in the conserved constant-segment region were used to synthesize first-strand cDNA for TCR alpha and beta chains. To control for contamination, every cDNA library was double barcoded, receiving both a SMART-Mk sample barcode and Illumina barcodes. TruSeq adapter sequences, together with Illumina sample barcodes, were added in two successive PCR steps. TCR alpha and beta cDNA libraries were sequenced on the Illumina HiSeq platform with custom primers. In the authors' own workflow: Raw reads were processed with MiGEC to extract unique molecular identifiers, and MiXCR was used to determine CDR3 positions. Recombination models were inferred per individual with the repgenHMM and IGoR tools using an EM algorithm. Shared clonotypes were analyzed with the tcR package in R, and sharing was normalized by the product of cloneset sizes. To study raw recombination without the effects of thymic and clonal selection, out-of-frame nonproductive sequences were analyzed. TCRdb's own reprocessing of the public reads used fastp at Q25 and MiXCR and kept productive beta chains. Identical CDR3 protein sequences are pooled into one entry, listed with their most common genes and DNA. V and J calls and clone size were set by TCRdb, not the authors. The sample records approximately 700,000 distinct CDR3 sequences, around 6% of which are singletons. The top ten clones comprise roughly 2% of the sample.

Sequenced material: naive T cells sorted from blood. Read against the paper, the sample's cell subset or site label means: cells isolated with a human naive T-cell isolation kit. This clonotype was sampled from a man between 18 and 29 years old in good health. The rearranged segments are TRBV11-2 and TRBJ2-7; a stretch of 14 junction bases matches TRBD2. The CDR3 is CASSFRTGTSGRGYEQYF. The DNA is TGTGCCAGCAGCTTCCGCACCGGGACTAGCGGGAGAGGCTACGAGCAGTACTTC.